The 17 T cell receptor beta chains listed next were all sequenced from one sample in a study of blood T cell repertoires in COVID-19. The protocol was immunoSEQ multiplex PCR, while the TCRdb copy is restricted to in-frame clones and leaves out a portion. The data show roughly 300,000 clones, 70% to 90% seen once. The source material was PBMCs or T cells enriched from blood (not recorded which). These receptors all stem from a woman aged 30 to 39 who had recovered from COVID-19.

The rearrangement links TRBV7-9 to TRBJ1-2; D is unresolved. The CDR3 covers 14 residues. Per germline, CDR1 SEHNR and CDR2 FQNEAQ (reference sequence). The ends were cut back, 1 base at V and 7 bases at J, with 13 bases in the middle. The CDR3 loop is CASSLGGGIGGYTF. The CDR3 DNA sequence: TGTGCCAGCAGCTTAGGAGGAGGTATTGGTGGCTACACCTTC.

This rearrangement joins TRBV29-1 to TRBJ1-1; 8 bases agree with TRBD1. This CDR3 is 13 amino acids long. Germline lookup yields CDR1 SQVTM and CDR2 ANQGSEA. V lost 7 bases and J lost 5; bases outside the gene matches: 9. CDR3: CSGLQGVSTEAFF. The CDR3 DNA reads TGCAGCGGATTACAGGGGGTCTCGACTGAAGCTTTCTTT.

The V call is TRBV7-3, the J call TRBJ1-1; D is uncertain. CDR1 SGHTA and CDR2 FQGTGA come from the germline V gene. The CDR3 covers 12 residues. Trimming cost V 2 bases and J 4 bases, with 5 bases left between them. The CDR3 coding sequence is TGTGCCAGCAGCTTACCCGGCACTGAAGCTTTCTTT. Its protein is CASSLPGTEAFF.

The rearrangement uses TRBV19 and TRBJ1-1, with D perhaps matching TRBD1 (5 bases). CDR3 length: 14 residues. V dropped 6 bases and J dropped 1 base, with 12 bases sitting between them. Germline CDR1 reads LNHDA; CDR2 reads SQIVND (reference sequence). Here the CDR3 DNA reads TGTGCCAGTAGAATTGGGGGAGGGAACACTGAAGCTTTCTTT. This codes for CASRIGGGNTEAFF.

The rearrangement joins TRBV7-9 to TRBJ2-6; D unresolved. Trimming took off 2 bases at V and 1 base at J, with 9 bases between the two ends. This CDR3 is 16 amino acids long. Germline CDR1 and CDR2: SEHNR and FQNEAQ (reference sequence). CDR3 sequence: CASSLSSRSGANVLTF. In nucleotides, the CDR3 is TGTGCCAGCAGCTTATCGTCCAGATCTGGGGCCAACGTCCTGACTTTC.

The genes are TRBV3-1 (or the pseudogene TRBV3-2) and TRBJ1-2; tentative D call: TRBD1 (6 bases). V lost 1 base and J lost 4, with 13 bases in between. The CDR3 is 15 residues long. From germline, CDR1 is LGHDT and CDR2 YNNKEL (reference sequence). CDR3: CASSQGIQGSYGYTF. The CDR3 DNA reads TGTGCCAGCAGCCAAGGAATACAGGGCTCCTATGGCTACACCTTC.

The gene calls are TRBV9 and TRBJ1-4, with D possibly TRBD1 on 5 matching bases. V lost 3 bases and J lost 4, with 7 bases in between. Germline V CDR1 and CDR2: SGDLS, YYNGEE. The CDR3 contains 13 residues. The DNA for the CDR3 is TGTGCCAGCAGCGACAGGATTAATGAAAAACTGTTTTTT. Amino acids: CASSDRINEKLFF.

This chain uses TRBV9 with TRBJ1-2, with TRBD1 matching 8 bases. Looked up from germline, CDR1 is SGDLS and CDR2 is YYNGEE. CDR3 size: 12 residues. V lost 3 bases and J lost 6; bases outside the gene matches: 1. CDR3 region: CASSGQGNGYTF. In DNA, the CDR3 is TGTGCCAGCAGCGGACAGGGGAATGGCTACACCTTC.

V usage is TRBV7-9 and J usage is TRBJ2-3, with D possibly TRBD2 on 6 matching bases. Germline CDR1 is SEHNR and CDR2 is FQNEAQ (reference sequence). CDR3 size: 15 residues. V gave up 3 bases and J gave up 1 base, with 11 bases separating them. DNA of the CDR3: TGTGCCAGCAGCTTCGGGGGTGCGGGCACAGATACGCAGTATTTT. Protein: CASSFGGAGTDTQYF.

The chain combines TRBV2 with TRBJ1-2, with D possibly being TRBD1 (6 bases). The CDR3 totals 13 residues. Germline V CDR1 and CDR2: SNHLY, FYNNEI. Trimming took 7 bases from V and 6 from J, leaving 15 bases between them. Here the CDR3 reads CASIGQPVDGYTF. CDR3 nucleotide sequence: TGTGCCAGCATCGGACAGCCCGTGGATGGCTACACCTTC. Together with reference TRBV2 and TRBJ1-2, the CDR3 gives the full variable domain: EPEVTQTPSHQVTQMGQEVILRCVPISNHLYFYWYRQILGQKVEFLVSFYNNEISEKSEIFDDQFSVERPDGSNFTLKIRSTKLEDSAMYFCASIGQPVDGYTFGSGTRLTVV.

The chain joins TRBV23-1 to TRBJ1-5; possible D gene TRBD1, 5 bases. TRBV23-1 is labeled an ORF, and its function is uncertain. V was shortened by 4 bases and J by 4 bases, with 11 bases between the two germline ends. This CDR3 is built from 14 residues. The CDR3 bases are TGCGCCAGCAGTCGGGGCTCGGTTAATCAGCCCCAGCATTTT. It is translated as CASSRGSVNQPQHF.

This clone was seen once. The rearrangement joins TRBV9 to TRBJ1-1; perhaps TRBD1 as D (6 bases). V lost 4 bases and J 4 bases, leaving 11 bases between the germline ends. CDR3 length equals 13 residues. Germline assignment: CDR1 SGDLS and CDR2 YYNGEE. CDR3 in amino acids: CASSLGGATEAFF. In nucleotides, the CDR3 is TGTGCCAGCAGCCTCGGGGGGGCCACTGAAGCTTTCTTT.

The rearrangement uses TRBV30 and TRBJ1-1; 8 nucleotides line up with TRBD1. J lost 11 bases, V lost 2 bases, and 7 bases had no gene match. CDR1 GTSNPN and CDR2 SVGIG come from the germline V gene (reference sequence). The CDR3 spans 12 residues. The CDR3 loop is CAWSSTGGWAFF. The CDR3 DNA reads as TGTGCCTGGAGTTCAACAGGGGGTTGGGCTTTCTTT.

V and J are TRBV5-1 and TRBJ1-1; tentatively, D is TRBD1 (5 bases). Germline CDR1 reads SGHRS; CDR2 reads YFSETQ. The germline V and J ends were trimmed by 4 bases and 5 bases, with 9 bases remaining between them. The CDR3 covers 12 residues. The CDR3 is CASSKPGTEAFF. CDR3 DNA: TGCGCCAGCAGCAAGCCAGGGACTGAAGCTTTCTTT.

V is TRBV6-6 and J is TRBJ2-1, with TRBD2 matching 11 bases. Germline V gives CDR1 MNHNY, CDR2 SVGAGI (reference sequence). This CDR3 is 18 amino acids long. J lost 7 bases, V lost 5 bases, and 16 bases had no gene match. The CDR3 sequence: CASSHLLSGGGIGNEQFF. The CDR3 DNA sequence: TGTGCCAGCAGTCACCTCCTTAGCGGGGGGGGAATTGGAAATGAGCAGTTCTTC.

The chain uses TRBV5-1 and TRBJ2-1; D not certain. Germline CDR1 is SGHRS and CDR2 is YFSETQ. V dropped 4 bases and J dropped 10 bases, with 15 bases sitting between them. The CDR3 length is 13 residues. CDR3 DNA sequence: TGCGCCAGCAGCCCCGTCGGGTTAGAAGAGCAGTTCTTC. It yields the protein CASSPVGLEEQFF.

The chain carries TRBV19 and TRBJ1-5; 7 nucleotides agree with TRBD1. This CDR3 comprises 14 residues. CDR1 and CDR2 from the germline V gene are LNHDA and SQIVND (reference sequence). The ends lost 3 bases at V and 4 bases at J; junction bases unmatched: 3. The chain's CDR3 is CASSIWDRNQPQHF. The DNA for the CDR3 is TGTGCCAGTAGTATCTGGGACAGAAATCAGCCCCAGCATTTT.